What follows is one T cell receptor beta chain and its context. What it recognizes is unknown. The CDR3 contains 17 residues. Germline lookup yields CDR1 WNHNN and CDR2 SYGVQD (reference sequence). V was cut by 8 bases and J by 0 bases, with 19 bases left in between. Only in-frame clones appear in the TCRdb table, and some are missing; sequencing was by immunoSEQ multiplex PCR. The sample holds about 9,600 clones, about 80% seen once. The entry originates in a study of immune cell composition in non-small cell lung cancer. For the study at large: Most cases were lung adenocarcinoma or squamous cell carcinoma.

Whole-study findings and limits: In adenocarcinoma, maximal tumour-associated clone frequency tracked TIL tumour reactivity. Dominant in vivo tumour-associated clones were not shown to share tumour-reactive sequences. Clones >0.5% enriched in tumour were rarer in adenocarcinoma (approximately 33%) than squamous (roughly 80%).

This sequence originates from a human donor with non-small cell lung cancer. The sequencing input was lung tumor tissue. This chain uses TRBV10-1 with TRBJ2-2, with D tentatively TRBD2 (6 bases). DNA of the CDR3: TGCGCCAGCGGAGGGACGGTGGCGATTTCGAACACCGGGGAGCTGTTTTTT. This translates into CASGGTVAISNTGELFF.